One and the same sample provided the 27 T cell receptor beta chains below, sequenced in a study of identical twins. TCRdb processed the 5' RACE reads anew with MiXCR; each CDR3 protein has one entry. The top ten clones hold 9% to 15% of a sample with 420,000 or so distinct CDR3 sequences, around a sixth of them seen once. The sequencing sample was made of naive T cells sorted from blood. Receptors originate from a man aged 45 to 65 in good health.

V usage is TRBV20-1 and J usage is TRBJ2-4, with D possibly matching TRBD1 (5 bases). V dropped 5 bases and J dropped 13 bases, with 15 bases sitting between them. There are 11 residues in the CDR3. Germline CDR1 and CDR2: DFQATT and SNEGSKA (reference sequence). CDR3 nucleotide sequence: TGCAGTGCTCCGATAGGGGTGGGGCAGTACTTC. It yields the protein CSAPIGVGQYF.

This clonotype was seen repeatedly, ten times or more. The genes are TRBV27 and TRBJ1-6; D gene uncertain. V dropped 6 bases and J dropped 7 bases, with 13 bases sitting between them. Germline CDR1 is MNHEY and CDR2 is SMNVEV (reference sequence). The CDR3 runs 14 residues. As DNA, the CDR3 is TGTGCCAGCAGGCACGGGAACACGAATTCACCCCTCCACTTT. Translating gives CASRHGNTNSPLHF.

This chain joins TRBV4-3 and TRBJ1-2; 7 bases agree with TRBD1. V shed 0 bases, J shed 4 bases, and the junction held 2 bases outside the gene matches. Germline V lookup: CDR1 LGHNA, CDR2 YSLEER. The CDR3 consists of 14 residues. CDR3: CASSQEQGLYGYTF. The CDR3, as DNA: TGCGCCAGCAGCCAAGAACAGGGGCTCTATGGCTACACCTTC.

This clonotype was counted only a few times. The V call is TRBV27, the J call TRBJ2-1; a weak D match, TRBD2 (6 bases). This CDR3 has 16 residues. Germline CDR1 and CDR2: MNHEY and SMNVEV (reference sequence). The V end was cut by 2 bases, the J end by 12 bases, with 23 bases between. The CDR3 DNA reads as TGTGCCAGCAGTTTACTCGGCGGGGATTCCCTTTCTTGGCAGTTCTTC. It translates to CASSLLGGDSLSWQFF.

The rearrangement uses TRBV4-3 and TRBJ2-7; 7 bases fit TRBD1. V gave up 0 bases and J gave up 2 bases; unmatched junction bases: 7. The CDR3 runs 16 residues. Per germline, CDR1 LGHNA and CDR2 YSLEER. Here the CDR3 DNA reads TGCGCCAGCAGCCAAGACTCGACAGGGCAGGCCTACGAGCAGTACTTC. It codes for CASSQDSTGQAYEQYF.

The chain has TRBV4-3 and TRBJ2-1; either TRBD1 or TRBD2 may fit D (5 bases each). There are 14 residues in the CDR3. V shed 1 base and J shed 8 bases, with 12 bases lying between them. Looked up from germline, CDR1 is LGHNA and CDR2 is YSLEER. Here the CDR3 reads CASSQGAGADEQFF. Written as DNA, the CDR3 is TGCGCCAGCAGCCAAGGGGCCGGGGCTGATGAGCAGTTCTTC.

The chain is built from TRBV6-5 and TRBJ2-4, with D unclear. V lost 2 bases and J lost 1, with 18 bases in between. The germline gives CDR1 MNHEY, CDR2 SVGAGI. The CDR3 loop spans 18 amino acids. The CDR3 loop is CASSYELQKALAKNIQYF. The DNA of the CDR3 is TGTGCCAGCAGTTACGAACTCCAAAAGGCCCTCGCCAAAAACATTCAGTACTTC.

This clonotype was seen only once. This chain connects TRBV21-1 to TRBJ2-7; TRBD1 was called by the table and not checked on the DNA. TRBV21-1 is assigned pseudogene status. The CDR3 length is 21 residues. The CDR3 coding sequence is TGTGCCAGCAGGACGAAAATCCGGGCAGGCACTAGTGTTATCGTTCTCGACGAGCAGTACTTC. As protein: CASRTKIRAGTSVIVLDEQYF.

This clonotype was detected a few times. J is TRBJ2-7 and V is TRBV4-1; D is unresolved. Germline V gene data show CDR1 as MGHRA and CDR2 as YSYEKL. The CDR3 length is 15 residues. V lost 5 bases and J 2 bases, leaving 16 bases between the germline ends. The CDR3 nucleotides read TGCGCCAGCAGCAGTGGGTCACAAGCTCCCTACGAGCAGTACTTC. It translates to CASSSGSQAPYEQYF.

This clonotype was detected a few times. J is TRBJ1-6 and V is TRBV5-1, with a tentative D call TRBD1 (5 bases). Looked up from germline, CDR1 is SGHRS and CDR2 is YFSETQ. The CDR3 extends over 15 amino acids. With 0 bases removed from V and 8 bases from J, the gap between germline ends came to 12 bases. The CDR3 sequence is CASSLDGLGDSPLHF. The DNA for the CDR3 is TGCGCCAGCAGCTTGGATGGACTGGGGGATTCACCCCTCCACTTT.

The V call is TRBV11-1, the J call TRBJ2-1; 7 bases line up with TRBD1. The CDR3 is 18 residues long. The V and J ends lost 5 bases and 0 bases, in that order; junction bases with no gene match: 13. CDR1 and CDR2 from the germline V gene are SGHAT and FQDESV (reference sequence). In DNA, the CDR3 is TGTGCCAGCAGCCAACGGGACAGAAGATCAAGCTCCTACAATGAGCAGTTCTTC. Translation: CASSQRDRRSSSYNEQFF.

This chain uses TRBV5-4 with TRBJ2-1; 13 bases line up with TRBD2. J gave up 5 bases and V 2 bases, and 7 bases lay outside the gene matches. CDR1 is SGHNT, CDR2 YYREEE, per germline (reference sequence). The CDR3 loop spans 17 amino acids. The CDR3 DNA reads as TGTGCCAGCAGCTTCGCCGGGACTAGCGGGGCCCACAATGAGCAGTTCTTC. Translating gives CASSFAGTSGAHNEQFF.

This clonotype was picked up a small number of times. The CDR3 spells CASWDKELFF. The CDR3 DNA reads as TGTGCCTCTTGGGACAAGGAGCTGTTTTTT. The genes are TRBV10-3 and TRBJ2-2, with D possibly matching TRBD1 (6 bases). The CDR3 sequence is 10 residues long. Between the trimmed V and J ends, which lost 11 bases and 10 bases, there was a span of 11 bases. The germline CDR1 and CDR2 sequences are ENHRY and SYGVKD.

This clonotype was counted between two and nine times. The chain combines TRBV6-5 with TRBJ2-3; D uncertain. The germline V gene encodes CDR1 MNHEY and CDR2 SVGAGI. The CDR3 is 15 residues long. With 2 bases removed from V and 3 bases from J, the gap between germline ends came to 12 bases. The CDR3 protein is CASSYAPLGTDTQYF. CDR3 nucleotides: TGTGCCAGCAGTTACGCCCCGTTGGGGACAGATACGCAGTATTTT.

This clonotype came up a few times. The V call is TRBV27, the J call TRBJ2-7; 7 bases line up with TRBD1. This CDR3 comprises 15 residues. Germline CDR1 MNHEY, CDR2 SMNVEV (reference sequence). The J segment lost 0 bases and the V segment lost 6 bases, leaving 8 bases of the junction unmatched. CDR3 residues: CASRRRRTGSYEQYF. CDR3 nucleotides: TGTGCCAGCAGAAGAAGGAGGACAGGCTCCTACGAGCAGTACTTC.

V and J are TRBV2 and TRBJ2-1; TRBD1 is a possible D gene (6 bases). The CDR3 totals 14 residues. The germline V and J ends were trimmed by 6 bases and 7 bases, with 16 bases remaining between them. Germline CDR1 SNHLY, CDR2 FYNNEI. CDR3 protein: CASSLRGRGNEQFF. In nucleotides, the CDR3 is TGTGCCAGCAGCCTCAGGGGTAGGGGAAATGAGCAGTTCTTC.

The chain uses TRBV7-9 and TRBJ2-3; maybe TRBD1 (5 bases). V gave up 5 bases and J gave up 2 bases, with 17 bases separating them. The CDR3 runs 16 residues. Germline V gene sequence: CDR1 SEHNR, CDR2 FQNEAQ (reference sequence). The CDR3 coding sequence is TGTGCCAGCAGCCAAAGGGGCGCGCGAGTCACAGATACGCAGTATTTT. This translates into CASSQRGARVTDTQYF.

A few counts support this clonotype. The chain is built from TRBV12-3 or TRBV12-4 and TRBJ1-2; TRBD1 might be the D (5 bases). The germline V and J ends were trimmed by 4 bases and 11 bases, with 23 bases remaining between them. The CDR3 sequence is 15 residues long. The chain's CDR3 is CASSYSFSPRALYTF. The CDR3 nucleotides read TGTGCCAGCAGTTACTCTTTTTCCCCCAGGGCCCTTTACACCTTC.

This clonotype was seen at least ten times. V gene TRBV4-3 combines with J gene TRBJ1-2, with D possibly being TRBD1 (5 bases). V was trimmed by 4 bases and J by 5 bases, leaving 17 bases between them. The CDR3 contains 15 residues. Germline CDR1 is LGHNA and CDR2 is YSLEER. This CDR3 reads CASSLTGTVGYGYTF. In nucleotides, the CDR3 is TGCGCCAGCAGCCTGACGGGGACGGTCGGGTATGGCTACACCTTC.

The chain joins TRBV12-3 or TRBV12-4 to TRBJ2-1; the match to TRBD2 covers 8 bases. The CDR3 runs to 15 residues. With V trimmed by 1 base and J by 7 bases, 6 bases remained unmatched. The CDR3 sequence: CASSLDGGRLNEQFF. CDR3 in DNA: TGTGCCAGCAGTTTAGACGGCGGGAGGCTTAATGAGCAGTTCTTC.

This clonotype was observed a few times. The CDR3: CASKPVRGAWSKNIQYF. Here the CDR3 DNA reads TGTGCCAGCAAACCGGTTAGGGGGGCCTGGTCCAAAAACATTCAGTACTTC. The J gene is TRBJ2-4, the V gene TRBV11-2; D is perhaps TRBD1 or TRBD2 (6 bases each). V dropped 7 bases and J dropped 2 bases, with 21 bases sitting between them. The CDR3 contains 17 residues. Germline CDR1 SGHAT, CDR2 FQNNGV.

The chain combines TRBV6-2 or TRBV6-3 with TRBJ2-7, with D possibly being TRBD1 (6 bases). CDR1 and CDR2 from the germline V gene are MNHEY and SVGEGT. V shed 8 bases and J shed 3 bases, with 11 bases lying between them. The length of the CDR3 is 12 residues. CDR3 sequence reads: CASGDTFYEQYF. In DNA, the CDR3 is TGTGCCAGCGGGGACACCTTCTACGAGCAGTACTTC.

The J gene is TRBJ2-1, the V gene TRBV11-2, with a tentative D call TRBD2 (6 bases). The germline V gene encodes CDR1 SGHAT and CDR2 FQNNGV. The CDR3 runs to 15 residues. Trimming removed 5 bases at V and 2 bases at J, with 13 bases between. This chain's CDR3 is CASSNRENPYNEQFF. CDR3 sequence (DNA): TGTGCCAGCAGCAATCGGGAGAACCCCTACAATGAGCAGTTCTTC.

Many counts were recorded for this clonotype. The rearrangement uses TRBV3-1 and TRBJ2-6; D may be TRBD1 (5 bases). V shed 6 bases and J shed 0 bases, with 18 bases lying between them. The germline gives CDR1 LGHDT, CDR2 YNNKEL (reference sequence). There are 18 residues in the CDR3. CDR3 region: CASSPPSTAASGANVLTF. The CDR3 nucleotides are TGTGCCAGCAGTCCCCCCTCGACAGCCGCCTCTGGGGCCAACGTCCTGACTTTC.

CDR3 amino acids: CASSLGTNNNYGYTF. The CDR3 region has the DNA TGCGCCAGCAGCTTAGGGACAAACAATAACTATGGCTACACCTTC. The chain has TRBV5-1 and TRBJ1-2; possibly TRBD1 for D (6 bases). The germline V gene has CDR1 SGHRS and CDR2 YFSETQ. Trimming removed 2 bases from V and 1 base from J, with 12 bases in between. The CDR3 extends over 15 amino acids.

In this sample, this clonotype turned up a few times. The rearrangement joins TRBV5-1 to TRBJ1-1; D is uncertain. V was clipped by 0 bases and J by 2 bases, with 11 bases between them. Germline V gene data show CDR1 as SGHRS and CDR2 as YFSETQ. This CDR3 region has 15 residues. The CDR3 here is CASSLVGPQNTEAFF. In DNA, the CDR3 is TGCGCCAGCAGCTTGGTTGGGCCCCAAAACACTGAAGCTTTCTTT.

CDR3 in DNA: TGTGCCAGCTCACTTGACAGGGACAGCAATCAGCCCCAGCATTTT. Translated: CASSLDRDSNQPQHF. V usage is TRBV18 and J usage is TRBJ1-5; 7 bases map to TRBD1. The CDR3 is 15 amino acids. The V gene end was trimmed by 4 bases and the J gene end by 1 base; junction bases not matched to a gene: 4. CDR1 and CDR2 from the germline V gene are KGHSH and LQKENI.